The 31 T cell receptor beta chains reported below all come from one sample, sequenced in a study of blood T cell repertoires in COVID-19. Clones were read by immunoSEQ multiplex PCR, and TCRdb kept only the in-frame ones, dropping some. The sample carries about 100,000 clones, approximately 90% recorded once. The source material was peripheral blood. Receptor source: a man in his sixties with acute or convalescent COVID-19.

This clone was seen a single time. The chain uses TRBV30 and TRBJ1-5, with D hard to call. The CDR3 is 13 amino acids. The V gene's germline CDR1 is GTSNPN and CDR2 SVGIG (reference sequence). With 0 bases removed from V and 4 bases from J, the gap between germline ends came to 7 bases. CDR3 bases: TGTGCCTGGAGTGTACGCGAAAATCAGCCCCAGCATTTT. Its protein product is CAWSVRENQPQHF.

This clone was counted a single time. The rearrangement links TRBV19 to TRBJ2-3, with D tentatively TRBD2 (6 bases). V lost 3 bases to trimming and J lost 7 bases, with 14 bases between them. The CDR3 runs to 14 residues. The germline CDR1 and CDR2 sequences are LNHDA and SQIVND (reference sequence). The CDR3 sequence is CASSMSGGKNTQYF. In DNA form, the CDR3 reads TGTGCCAGTAGTATGAGTGGGGGGAAAAATACGCAGTATTTT.

This clone was seen more than once but under ten times. The chain carries TRBV5-1 and TRBJ1-4, with a weak D call TRBD1 (6 bases). CDR1 and CDR2 from the germline V gene are SGHRS and YFSETQ. Trimming pared 0 bases from V and 8 bases from J, leaving 14 bases between. The CDR3 extends over 15 amino acids. The CDR3 DNA sequence: TGCGCCAGCAGCTTGGATATGGGGGCAAAGGAAAAACTGTTTTTT. Its translation is CASSLDMGAKEKLFF.

In regard to this clone: Sequence at one end of the junction differs from germline and may be a read error. This rearrangement joins TRBV19 to TRBJ1-2; TRBD1 aligns across 8 bases. This CDR3 is built from 12 residues. In germline, CDR1 is LNHDA, CDR2 SQIVND (reference sequence). Written as DNA, the CDR3 is TGTGCCAGTAGTATGTCGCAGGGGGCTTGCTCCTTC. Its translation: CASSMSQGACSF.

This rearrangement joins TRBV27 to TRBJ2-5; 8 bases are a match to TRBD1. The V gene end was trimmed by 2 bases and the J gene end by 5 bases; junction bases not matched to a gene: 1. The germline V gene encodes CDR1 MNHEY and CDR2 SMNVEV (reference sequence). There are 13 residues in the CDR3. The CDR3 sequence is CASSLDRGETQYF. For the CDR3, the DNA is TGTGCCAGCAGTTTAGACAGGGGCGAGACCCAGTACTTC.

The chain has TRBV4-2 and TRBJ2-1, with TRBD2 matching over 7 bases. V shed 3 bases and J 1 base; nucleotides not matched to a gene: 12. The length of the CDR3 is 18 residues. From germline, CDR1 is LGHNA and CDR2 YNFKEQ. The CDR3 DNA sequence: TGTGCCAGCAGCCACGTTCTTAGGGTCGGGAGGTCCTACAATGAGCAGTTCTTC. Translated: CASSHVLRVGRSYNEQFF.

The DNA for the CDR3 is TGTGCCAGCAGCTCTACCGGGACTAGCGGGAGGACAGATACGCAGTATTTT. Residues: CASSSTGTSGRTDTQYF. This chain uses TRBV7-9 with TRBJ2-3, with 15 bases lining up with TRBD2. The ends lost 4 bases at V and 3 bases at J; junction bases unmatched: 5. From germline, CDR1 is SEHNR and CDR2 FQNEAQ (reference sequence). The length of the CDR3 is 17 residues.

The rearrangement joins TRBV9 to TRBJ1-2; the D is unclear. Germline CDR1 SGDLS, CDR2 YYNGEE. The CDR3 length is 13 residues. The ends were cut back, 3 bases at V and 14 bases at J, with 20 bases in the middle. In DNA form, the CDR3 reads TGTGCCAGCAGCGCGGGAACCGACCCCCGCTCTACCTTC. It translates to CASSAGTDPRSTF.

The V call is TRBV6-5, the J call TRBJ1-5, with D tentatively TRBD1 (5 bases). Germline CDR1 reads MNHEY; CDR2 reads SVGAGI. V was trimmed by 6 bases and J by 4 bases, leaving 16 bases between them. The CDR3 contains 15 residues. DNA of the CDR3: TGTGCCAGCAGCGCGACAGCTGTAACTAATCAGCCCCAGCATTTT. Protein: CASSATAVTNQPQHF.

A single count supports this clone. CDR3 protein: CARGAGGNYNEQFF. CDR3 nucleotide sequence: TGTGCCAGAGGGGCAGGGGGCAATTACAATGAGCAGTTCTTC. The chain is built from TRBV2 and TRBJ2-1; 8 nucleotides line up with TRBD1. Germline V lookup: CDR1 SNHLY, CDR2 FYNNEI. Trimming cost V 9 bases and J 4 bases; bases outside gene matches: 8. There are 14 residues in the CDR3.

V usage is TRBV5-1 and J usage is TRBJ1-1, with D perhaps matching TRBD1 (5 bases). The V and J ends lost 4 bases and 1 base respectively, with 8 bases between them. The CDR3 covers 13 residues. CDR1 and CDR2 (germline): SGHRS, YFSETQ. The DNA of the CDR3 is TGCGCCAGCAGCCTGACAGCGAACACTGAAGCTTTCTTT. It specifies CASSLTANTEAFF.

The chain recombines TRBV4-1 with TRBJ1-2; 10 bases map to TRBD1. Germline CDR1 reads MGHRA; CDR2 reads YSYEKL. The ends lost 1 base at V and 8 bases at J; junction bases unmatched: 4. CDR3 length: 14 amino acids. DNA for the CDR3: TGCGCCAGCAGCCAAGGGACAGGGGGTTCCGGCTACACCTTC. Its protein product is CASSQGTGGSGYTF.

V gene TRBV7-9 combines with J gene TRBJ1-2; D call uncertain. The CDR3 has 11 amino acids. In germline, CDR1 is SEHNR, CDR2 FQNEAQ (reference sequence). CDR3 DNA sequence: TGTGTTGCGGGGTCTAACTATGGCTACACCTTC. It encodes CVAGSNYGYTF.

The chain couples TRBV7-9 to TRBJ1-2, with no clear D. CDR3 length equals 14 residues. The germline gives CDR1 SEHNR, CDR2 FQNEAQ (reference sequence). Trimming took 5 bases from V and 1 from J, leaving 11 bases between them. The DNA for the CDR3 is TGTGCCAGCAGCCCAACACGTCTTAACTATGGCTACACCTTC. This codes for CASSPTRLNYGYTF.

This rearrangement joins TRBV11-2 to TRBJ1-6; D unresolved. Trimming stripped 2 bases from V and 0 bases from J, with 5 bases between. The CDR3 is 15 amino acids. Looked up from germline, CDR1 is SGHAT and CDR2 is FQNNGV. DNA of the CDR3: TGTGCCAGCAGCTTACTGAGCTCCTATAATTCACCCCTCCACTTT. Translating gives CASSLLSSYNSPLHF.

A remark on this clone: A read error may account for a junction end that differs from germline. V gene TRBV7-9 combines with J gene TRBJ2-1; D perhaps matches TRBD2 (5 bases). CDR1 and CDR2 from the germline V gene are SEHNR and FQNEAQ (reference sequence). The CDR3 sequence is 13 residues long. The DNA for the CDR3 is TGTGCCAGCAGCTCGGACTCCTATAATGAGCAGTTCTTC. This translates into CASSSDSYNEQFF. The full variable domain, its missing parts supplied by reference TRBV7-9 and TRBJ2-1, is DTGVSQNPRHKITKRGQNVTFRCDPISEHNRLYWYRQTLGQGPEFLTYFQNEAQLEKSRLLSDRFSAERPKGSFSTLEIQRTEQGDSAMYLCASSSDSYNEQFFGPGTRLTVL.

This chain joins TRBV19 and TRBJ1-1; TRBD1 matches at 11 bases. The CDR3 runs 14 residues. Trimming cost V 6 bases and J 3 bases; bases outside gene matches: 3. Germline CDR1 is LNHDA and CDR2 is SQIVND (reference sequence). The DNA of the CDR3 is TGTGCCAGTAGACGGGACAGGGGGGACACTGAAGCTTTCTTT. This encodes CASRRDRGDTEAFF.

The chain uses TRBV6-1 and TRBJ2-2, with D maybe TRBD2 (6 bases). The germline V gene has CDR1 MNHNS and CDR2 SASEGT. The V end was cut by 1 base, the J end by 9 bases, with 15 bases between. The CDR3 has 15 residues. As DNA, the CDR3 is TGTGCCAGCAGTGAAGTATGGCGGGGAGACCGGGAGCTGTTTTTT. Translating gives CASSEVWRGDRELFF.

V is TRBV15 and J is TRBJ1-5, with a tentative D call TRBD1 (5 bases). The V gene lost 0 bases and the J gene lost 7 bases, with 10 bases spanning the gap. The CDR3 has 14 amino acids. Per the germline V gene, CDR1 is LNHNV and CDR2 is YYDKDF (reference sequence). CDR3 DNA: TGTGCCACCAGCAGAGATCCGGGGGGGCAGCCCCAGCATTTT. Translation gives CATSRDPGGQPQHF.

The chain carries TRBV27 and TRBJ2-7; D perhaps matches TRBD1 (6 bases). Trimming removed 5 bases from V and 3 bases from J, with 11 bases in between. CDR1 is MNHEY, CDR2 SMNVEV, per germline (reference sequence). This CDR3 is built from 13 residues. The CDR3 DNA follows: TGTGCCAGCAGTCGGACAGTCAACTACGAGCAGTACTTC. Its protein product is CASSRTVNYEQYF.

The chain uses TRBV27 and TRBJ1-1; D remains ambiguous. V lost 3 bases, J lost 3 bases, and 11 bases lay in between. The V gene's germline CDR1 is MNHEY and CDR2 SMNVEV (reference sequence). The CDR3 has 14 amino acids. The CDR3 protein is CASSFRQAYTEAFF. The DNA for the CDR3 is TGTGCCAGCAGTTTCCGGCAGGCCTACACTGAAGCTTTCTTT.

The J gene is TRBJ1-5, the V gene TRBV29-1, with a weak D call TRBD1 (5 bases). CDR3 size: 13 residues. Germline V gene data show CDR1 as SQVTM and CDR2 as ANQGSEA. Trimming took off 5 bases at V and 3 bases at J, with 11 bases between the two ends. The CDR3 bases are TGCAGCGTTACCCAGGGTCTCAATCAGCCCCAGCATTTT. This gives the protein CSVTQGLNQPQHF.

The chain joins TRBV10-3 to TRBJ1-4; D is ambiguous. Germline CDR1 and CDR2: ENHRY and SYGVKD. Trimming stripped 11 bases from V and 0 bases from J, with 13 bases between. This CDR3 spans 14 amino acids. CDR3 sequence (DNA): TGTGCCGCGAAACCGGGAACAACTAATGAAAAACTGTTTTTT. Amino acids: CAAKPGTTNEKLFF.

This chain connects TRBV19 to TRBJ2-7; TRBD1 matches 7 bases. CDR3 size: 13 residues. J gave up 7 bases and V 2 bases, and 5 bases lay outside the gene matches. The germline gives CDR1 LNHDA, CDR2 SQIVND (reference sequence). The CDR3 DNA follows: TGTGCCAGTAGTATAACAACAGGGGAAGAGCAGTACTTC. It yields the protein CASSITTGEEQYF.

The rearrangement uses TRBV7-9 and TRBJ1-1, with D possibly being TRBD1 (5 bases). V gave up 4 bases and J gave up 7 bases, with 25 bases separating them. The CDR3 runs to 17 residues. The germline gives CDR1 SEHNR, CDR2 FQNEAQ (reference sequence). For the CDR3, the DNA is TGTGCCAGCAGCTCAGGCCTATTACAGGTCGGGTGGAGTGAAGCTTTCTTT. It is translated as CASSSGLLQVGWSEAFF.

The chain is built from TRBV6-1 and TRBJ2-5; 9 bases line up with TRBD1. Germline values: CDR1 MNHNS, CDR2 SASEGT. V was pared by 1 base and J by 4 bases, with 1 base of the junction left unmatched. The CDR3 consists of 14 residues. Here the CDR3 reads CASSEGTGVETQYF. The CDR3 nucleotides are TGTGCCAGCAGTGAAGGGACAGGGGTAGAGACCCAGTACTTC.

The J gene is TRBJ2-2, the V gene TRBV7-3, with D unresolved. V was pared by 7 bases and J by 5 bases, with 8 bases between. Germline CDR1 SGHTA, CDR2 FQGTGA. The CDR3 has 12 residues. DNA for the CDR3: TGTGCCAGCACCCCCGGTACCGGGGAGCTGTTTTTT. It specifies CASTPGTGELFF.

The J gene is TRBJ1-3, the V gene TRBV3-1 (or the pseudogene TRBV3-2); TRBD1 might be the D (5 bases). The germline gives CDR1 LGHDT, CDR2 YNNKEL (reference sequence). The germline V and J ends were trimmed by 0 bases and 0 bases, with 12 bases remaining between them. The CDR3 loop spans 17 amino acids. CDR3 sequence: CASSQDADTLSGNTIYF. CDR3 DNA sequence: TGTGCCAGCAGCCAAGATGCGGACACCCTCTCTGGAAACACCATATATTTT.

The chain carries TRBV7-2 and TRBJ1-1; D may be TRBD1 (6 bases). The germline V and J ends were trimmed by 5 bases and 1 base, with 11 bases remaining between them. CDR1 is SGHTA, CDR2 FQGNSA, per germline. This CDR3 has 14 residues. This CDR3 is CASSRGATNTEAFF. The CDR3 DNA sequence: TGTGCCAGCAGCCGGGGGGCGACGAACACTGAAGCTTTCTTT.

The V call is TRBV5-1, the J call TRBJ2-1; 11 bases are a match to TRBD2. Germline V gives CDR1 SGHRS, CDR2 YFSETQ. V gave up 4 bases and J gave up 10 bases; unmatched junction bases: 7. This CDR3 comprises 14 residues. This chain's CDR3 is CASSPGTSGGEQFF. DNA for the CDR3: TGCGCCAGCAGCCCCGGGACTAGCGGAGGGGAGCAGTTCTTC.

The chain combines TRBV4-2 with TRBJ2-1; D is unresolved. The length of the CDR3 is 13 residues. V was clipped by 1 base and J by 6 bases, with 7 bases between them. Germline V gives CDR1 LGHNA, CDR2 YNFKEQ. CDR3: CASSQGARNEQFF. The CDR3 DNA reads TGTGCCAGCAGCCAAGGCGCGCGCAATGAGCAGTTCTTC.